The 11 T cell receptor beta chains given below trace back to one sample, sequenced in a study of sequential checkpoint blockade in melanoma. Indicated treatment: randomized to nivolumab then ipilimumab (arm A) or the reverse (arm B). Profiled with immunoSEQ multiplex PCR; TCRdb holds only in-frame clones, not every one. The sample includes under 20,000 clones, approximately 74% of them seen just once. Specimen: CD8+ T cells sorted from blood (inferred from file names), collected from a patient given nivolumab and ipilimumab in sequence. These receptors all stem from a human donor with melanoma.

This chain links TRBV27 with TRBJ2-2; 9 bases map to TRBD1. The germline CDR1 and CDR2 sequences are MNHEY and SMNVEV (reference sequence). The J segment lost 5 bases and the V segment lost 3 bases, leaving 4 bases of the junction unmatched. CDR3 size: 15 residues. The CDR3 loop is CASSLTGGPTGELFF. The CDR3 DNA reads TGTGCCAGCAGTTTGACAGGGGGACCTACCGGGGAGCTGTTTTTT.

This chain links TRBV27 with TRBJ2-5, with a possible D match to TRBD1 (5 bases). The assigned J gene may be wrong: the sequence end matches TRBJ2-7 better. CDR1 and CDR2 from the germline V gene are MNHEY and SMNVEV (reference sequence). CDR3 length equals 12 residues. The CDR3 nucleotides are TGTGCCAGCAGGACGGACACCTACGAGCAGTACTTC. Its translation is CASRTDTYEQYF.

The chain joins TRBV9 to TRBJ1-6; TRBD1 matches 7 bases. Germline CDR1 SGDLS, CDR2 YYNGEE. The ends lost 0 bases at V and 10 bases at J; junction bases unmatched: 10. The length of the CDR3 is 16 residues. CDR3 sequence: CASSVGRTGQWSPLHF. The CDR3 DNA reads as TGTGCCAGCAGCGTAGGGAGGACAGGCCAGTGGTCACCCCTCCACTTT.

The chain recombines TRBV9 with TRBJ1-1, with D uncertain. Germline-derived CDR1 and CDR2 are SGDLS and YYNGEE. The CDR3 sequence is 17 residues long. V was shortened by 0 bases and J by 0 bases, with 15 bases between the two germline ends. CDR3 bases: TGTGCCAGCAGCGTAGACCCCATAACAATCATGAACACTGAAGCTTTCTTT. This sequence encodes CASSVDPITIMNTEAFF.

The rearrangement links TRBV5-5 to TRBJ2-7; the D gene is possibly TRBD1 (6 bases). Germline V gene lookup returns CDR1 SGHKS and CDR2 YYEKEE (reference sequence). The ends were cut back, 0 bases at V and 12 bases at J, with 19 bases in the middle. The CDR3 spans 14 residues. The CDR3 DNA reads TGTGCCAGCAGCTTGGCCTACACAGGGTCAATGCGGTACTTC. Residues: CASSLAYTGSMRYF.

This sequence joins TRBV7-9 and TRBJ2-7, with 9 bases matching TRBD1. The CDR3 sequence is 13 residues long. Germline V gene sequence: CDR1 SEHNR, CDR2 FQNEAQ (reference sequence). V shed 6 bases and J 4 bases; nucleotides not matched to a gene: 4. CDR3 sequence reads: CASRPGQGYEQYF. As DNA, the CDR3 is TGTGCCAGCAGACCTGGACAGGGGTACGAGCAGTACTTC.

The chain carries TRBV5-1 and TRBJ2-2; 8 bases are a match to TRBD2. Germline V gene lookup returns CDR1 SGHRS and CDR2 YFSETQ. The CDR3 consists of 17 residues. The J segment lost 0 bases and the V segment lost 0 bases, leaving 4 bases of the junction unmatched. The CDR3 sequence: CASSLGRSGTNTGELFF. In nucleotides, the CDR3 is TGCGCCAGCAGCTTGGGGCGTAGCGGGACGAACACCGGGGAGCTGTTTTTT.

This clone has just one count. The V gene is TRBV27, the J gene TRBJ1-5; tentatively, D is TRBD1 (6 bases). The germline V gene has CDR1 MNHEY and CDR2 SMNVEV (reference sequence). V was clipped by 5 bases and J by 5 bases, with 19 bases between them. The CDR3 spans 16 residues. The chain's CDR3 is CASSQYRAPDDQPQHF. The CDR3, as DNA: TGTGCCAGCAGTCAATACAGGGCCCCGGATGATCAGCCCCAGCATTTT.

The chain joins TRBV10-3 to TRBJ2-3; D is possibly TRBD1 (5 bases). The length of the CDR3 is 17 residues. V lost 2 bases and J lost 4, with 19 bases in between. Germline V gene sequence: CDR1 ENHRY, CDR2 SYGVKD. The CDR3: CAISEPAETEGPDTQYF. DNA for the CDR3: TGTGCCATCAGTGAGCCGGCCGAGACAGAAGGTCCAGATACGCAGTATTTT.

This CDR3 is CASSQLAIYTGELFF. DNA of the CDR3: TGTGCCAGCAGCCAACTGGCCATCTACACCGGGGAGCTGTTTTTT. This chain joins TRBV14 and TRBJ2-2; D is unresolved. In germline, CDR1 is SGHDN, CDR2 FVKESK. The CDR3 contains 15 residues. V was clipped by 2 bases and J by 3 bases, with 10 bases between them.

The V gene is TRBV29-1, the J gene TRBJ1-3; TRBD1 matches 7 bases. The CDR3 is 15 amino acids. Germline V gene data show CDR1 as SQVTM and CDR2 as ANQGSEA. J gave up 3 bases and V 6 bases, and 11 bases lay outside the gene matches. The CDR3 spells CSVARDSLGGNTIYF. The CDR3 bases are TGCAGCGTCGCCAGGGACAGCCTGGGTGGAAACACCATATATTTT.